Listed here are 8 T cell receptor beta chains from one sample, sequenced in a study of blood T cell repertoires in COVID-19. Clones were read by immunoSEQ multiplex PCR, and TCRdb kept only the in-frame ones, dropping some. The sample lists 150,000 to 200,000 clones; approximately 83% were seen once. The material sequenced was peripheral blood. These receptors all come from a human donor with acute or convalescent COVID-19. The donor label of this sample is uncertain.

This chain connects TRBV4-2 to TRBJ2-2; 7 bases fit TRBD1. J gave up 6 bases and V 3 bases, and 10 bases lay outside the gene matches. Germline CDR1 reads LGHNA; CDR2 reads YNFKEQ. This CDR3 spans 16 amino acids. The CDR3 loop is CASSQRQGVDPGELFF. CDR3 nucleotide sequence: TGTGCCAGCAGCCAGAGACAGGGAGTGGACCCCGGGGAGCTGTTTTTT.

The gene calls are TRBV30 and TRBJ1-6; D gene unclear. CDR3 length equals 12 residues. Trimming left V 8 bases short and J 9 bases short, with 14 bases between. CDR1 is GTSNPN, CDR2 SVGIG, per germline (reference sequence). The chain's CDR3 is CASRRGSSPLHF. The CDR3 DNA is TGTGCCAGCCGACGGGGTAGTTCACCCCTCCACTTT.

The V and J genes are TRBV5-4 and TRBJ1-2; 7 bases are shared with TRBD1. The V gene end was trimmed by 2 bases and the J gene end by 4 bases; junction bases not matched to a gene: 11. The CDR3 has 16 amino acids. Germline V gene data show CDR1 as SGHNT and CDR2 as YYREEE (reference sequence). CDR3 nucleotides: TGTGCCAGCAGCTTCGGAGGGACAGCCCCTCTCTATGGCTACACCTTC. Protein product: CASSFGGTAPLYGYTF.

The CDR3 coding sequence is TGCAGCGTTGAAACAGATAGCAATCAGCCCCAGCATTTT. This sequence encodes CSVETDSNQPQHF. The V and J genes are TRBV29-1 and TRBJ1-5; D unclear. CDR3 length: 13 amino acids. V was trimmed by 2 bases and J by 0 bases, leaving 5 bases between them. The germline V gene encodes CDR1 SQVTM and CDR2 ANQGSEA.

This clone was observed a single time. The chain employs TRBV7-3 and TRBJ2-7; D is undetermined. V lost 2 bases and J lost 3, with 32 bases in between. The germline V gene encodes CDR1 SGHTA and CDR2 FQGTGA. This CDR3 has 21 residues. CDR3 nucleotides: TGTGCCAGCAGCTTATTTTGCCTAGGTAGCTTGCCGCCGGTGCCTAGCTACGAGCAGTACTTC. This codes for CASSLFCLGSLPPVPSYEQYF.

This clone showed up just once. V usage is TRBV28 and J usage is TRBJ2-7; 8 nucleotides line up with TRBD1. This CDR3 is 13 amino acids long. The ends lost 6 bases at V and 2 bases at J; junction bases unmatched: 3. Germline V gives CDR1 MDHEN, CDR2 SYDVKM. The CDR3: CASRDRGPYEQYF. The CDR3 region has the DNA TGTGCCAGCAGAGACAGGGGCCCCTACGAGCAGTACTTC. The entire variable domain, with the rest obtained from reference TRBV28 and TRBJ2-7, is as follows: DVKVTQSSRYLVKRTGEKVFLECVQDMDHENMFWYRQDPGLGLRLIYFSYDVKMKEKGDIPEGYSVSREKKERFSLILESASTNQTSMYLCASRDRGPYEQYFGPGTRLTVT.

V is TRBV5-6 and J is TRBJ1-6; TRBD1 aligns across 8 bases. The germline V gene encodes CDR1 SGHDT and CDR2 YYEEEE. J was trimmed by 9 bases and V by 1 base; bases with no gene match: 3. The CDR3 extends over 14 amino acids. The CDR3 is CASSLPGGSSPLHF. CDR3 DNA: TGTGCCAGCAGCTTGCCAGGGGGCAGTTCACCCCTCCACTTT. Full variable domain (rest looked up from reference TRBV5-6 and TRBJ1-6): DAGVTQSPTHLIKTRGQQVTLRCSPKSGHDTVSWYQQALGQGPQFIFQYYEEEERQRGNFPDRFSGHQFPNYSSELNVNALLLGDSALYLCASSLPGGSSPLHFGNGTRLTVT.

This chain joins TRBV6-2 or TRBV6-3 and TRBJ1-1, with D uncertain. Trimming removed 3 bases at V and 3 bases at J, with 11 bases between. The CDR3 has 14 residues. The germline V gene encodes CDR1 MNHEY and CDR2 SVGEGT. DNA for the CDR3: TGTGCCAGCAGTTATTCCCCCGGGGACACTGAAGCTTTCTTT. It translates to CASSYSPGDTEAFF.